Reported below is one T cell receptor beta chain. Its target antigen remains unknown. No much larger clone exists at a distance of one base, and base qualities are not known. This entry belongs to a study of Ad26.COV2.S vaccination and SARS-CoV-2 variants (dated by TCRdb to the early 2020s). The study in broad terms: Vaccine-arm donors were drawn from COV1001, a multicentre, randomized, double-blind, placebo-controlled phase I-IIa trial of Ad26.COV2.S in healthy adults. TCRbeta repertoire sequencing served as the tool for gauging how specific and how broad the SARS-CoV-2-reactive T cell receptors were following Ad26.COV2.S vaccination. Investigators did not know the trial group allocation while performing experiments and assessing outcomes. A total of 32 samples were included in the TCR-sequenced set, comprising approximately 20 Ad26.COV2.S vaccine recipients, 5 placebo recipients and 8 SARS-CoV-2 convalescent individuals. Ad26.COV2.S was administered intramuscularly at a dose of 5x10^10 or 1x10^11 viral particles, either as one shot or as two shots given 56 days apart. Trial participants were randomized into five groups of five: low-dose or high-dose Ad26.COV2.S given once or twice, or placebo on both occasions.

The CDR3 runs 13 amino acids, cysteine and phenylalanine included. Only the CDR3 region is kept as DNA, spanning 39 bases read in frame from base 1. CDR1 and CDR2 (SNHLY, FYNNEI) derive from the germline V gene. At the junction V is shortened by 4 bases and J by 6 bases, with 9 bases in between. The treatment or condition label, as the study defines it: around 19 received Ad26.COV2.S at low or high dose, single or two shots; about 5 received placebo; per-sample allocation not given. For vaccine and placebo recipients, the sequenced repertoires came from samples collected on day 63 after the first injection. Cohort 1b enrolled about two dozen adults aged 18-55 years at a single site in Boston, USA, between 29 July and 7 August 2020. Ad26.COV2.S was a replication-incompetent adenovirus type 26 vector that expressed a prefusion-stabilized SARS-CoV-2 spike protein derived from the original Wuhan strain.

The immunoSEQ Assay was the method used to sequence TCRbeta CDR3 regions. After extraction, genomic DNA underwent amplification by bias-controlled multiplex PCR, followed by high-throughput sequencing. Concerning the study's data processing: To quantify the absolute abundance of each unique TCRbeta CDR3 region, sequences were collapsed and filtered. T cell fraction was estimated by normalizing TCRbeta template counts to usable DNA, which was measured by amplifying reference genes present in all nucleated cells. Repertoire TCRs were annotated as SARS-CoV-2-specific when V gene, CDR3 amino acid sequence and J gene were exactly matched to a known reactive TCR set. The reference SARS-CoV-2 TCR set was derived from MIRA and filtered for enrichment in COVID-19-positive ImmuneCODE repertoires, a step that removed public or cross-reactive TCRs. Drawing on the MIRA antigens, annotated TCRs were analysed further at the level of specific ORF or position within ORF. Breadth was defined as the number of annotated unique rearrangements divided by the total number of unique productive rearrangements, and depth was defined as the summed frequency of the annotated unique rearrangements. Two-sided Wilcoxon rank-sum tests were used to compare TCR breadth between groups. This immuneACCESS table, as held by TCRdb, lists in-frame sequences with V and J called but not all clones. Of the missing ones, under half trace to an unresolved V gene in checked studies; the others have no known cause. V, J and clone size are those of that table, while D and trimming were read from the DNA. The sample records 350,000 to 450,000 clones, about four fifths of which are singletons. Around 7.3% of the sample rests with the top ten.

Results the study describes overall, beyond this receptor: The study lacked the statistical power to compare responses across vaccine doses or regimens. Compared with placebo recipients, Ad26.COV2.S recipients showed higher spike-specific TCR breadth (P = 0.0014). The authors noted that the TCR breadth and depth analyses may have underestimated total T cell responses. Vaccine and placebo recipients had comparable non-spike TCR breadth, which fits with the vaccine containing only spike. After vaccination, substantial breadth of spike-specific CD8+ and CD4+ T cell responses was reported.

This chain is built from TRBV2 and TRBJ1-4, with no confident D gene call. The clonotype originates from a person between 18 and 65 years old who received the Ad26.COV2.S COVID-19 vaccine or a placebo. The sample was peripheral blood, taken in a trial of Ad26.COV2.S vaccine versus placebo. The encoded CDR3 is CASSGLGHEKLFF. The sequenced DNA is TGTGCCAGCAGTGGTCTGGGCCATGAAAAACTGTTTTTT.